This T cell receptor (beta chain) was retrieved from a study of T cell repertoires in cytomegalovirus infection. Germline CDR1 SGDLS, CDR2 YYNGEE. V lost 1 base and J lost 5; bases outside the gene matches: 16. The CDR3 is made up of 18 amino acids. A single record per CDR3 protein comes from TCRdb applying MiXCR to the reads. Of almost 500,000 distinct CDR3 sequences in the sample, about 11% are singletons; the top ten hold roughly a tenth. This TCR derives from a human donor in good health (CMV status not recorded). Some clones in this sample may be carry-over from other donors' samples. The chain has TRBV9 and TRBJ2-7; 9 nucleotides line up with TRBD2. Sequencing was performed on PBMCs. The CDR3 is CASSVKIAGVRVGDEQYF. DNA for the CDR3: TGTGCCAGCAGCGTAAAAATAGCGGGAGTCCGGGTGGGCGACGAGCAGTACTTC.